A single TCR beta chain is shown here with its context. The antigen is undetermined. These data belong to a study of CD8 T cells in Susac syndrome. Study-level points and caveats: The study admitted that it had a relatively small number of individuals in its TCR sequencing and HLA analysis.

Germline CDR1 and CDR2: SGHNT and YYREEE (reference sequence). CDR3 length: 16 residues. J gave up 4 bases and V 4 bases, and 9 bases lay outside the gene matches. Random hexamers were used to reverse transcribe the RNA input (about 0.5 to 1 ug). TCRdb re-analysed the immunoSEQ multiplex PCR reads in MiXCR, keeping a single row per CDR3 protein. The sample carries approximately 120,000 distinct CDR3 sequences, over 90% recorded once. The source is a human donor in good health. The sequencing sample was made of CD4+ T cells from PBMCs. The genes are TRBV5-4 and TRBJ1-1; 11 positions match TRBD1. This chain's CDR3 is CASSVPTGTGGTEAFF. CDR3 DNA: TGTGCCAGCAGCGTGCCGACCGGGACAGGGGGCACTGAAGCTTTCTTT.